These 31 T cell receptor beta chains share one sample of origin, sequenced in a study of CD8+CD57+ T cells in acquired aplastic anemia. Profiling of TCR beta VDJ combinations and CDR3 sequences used genomic DNA as template. TCRdb re-called the reads through MiXCR, storing one row per CDR3 protein. The top ten clones hold roughly 2.6% of a sample with roughly 130,000 distinct CDR3 sequences, about 46% of them seen once. Material for sequencing was sorted CD4+, CD8+, or CD8+CD57+ T cells (not recorded which) from PBMCs. The receptors derive from a human donor in good health, serving as a control.

This clonotype was counted ten times or more. The chain combines TRBV5-4 with TRBJ1-2; TRBD1 matches 9 bases. J was trimmed by 7 bases and V by 4 bases; bases with no gene match: 11. From germline, CDR1 is SGHNT and CDR2 YYREEE (reference sequence). The CDR3 runs to 15 residues. Here the CDR3 DNA reads TGTGCCAGCAGCCGGGACAGGGACGGTCAGGGTGGCTACACCTTC. Its translation: CASSRDRDGQGGYTF.

This chain links TRBV12-3 or TRBV12-4 with TRBJ2-5; a weak D match, TRBD2 (6 bases). This CDR3 is built from 13 residues. The germline V and J ends were trimmed by 4 bases and 3 bases, with 9 bases remaining between them. The CDR3 loop is CASSWRGEETQYF. The CDR3 DNA follows: TGTGCCAGCAGTTGGAGGGGAGAAGAGACCCAGTACTTC.

The chain combines TRBV29-1 with TRBJ1-2; D is unclear. Germline lookup yields CDR1 SQVTM and CDR2 ANQGSEA. V lost 5 bases and J lost 4, with 14 bases in between. The CDR3 loop spans 13 amino acids. CDR3 coding DNA: TGCAGCGTTCCTCCCCGGGTCTTCTATGGCTACACCTTC. Translated, it gives CSVPPRVFYGYTF.

The sample holds many counts of this clonotype. The chain joins TRBV19 to TRBJ1-2, with D possibly matching TRBD1 (6 bases). Germline V gives CDR1 LNHDA, CDR2 SQIVND (reference sequence). The V end lost 3 bases, the J end lost 1 base, and 15 bases lay between the germline ends. The CDR3 spans 16 residues. CDR3 in amino acids: CASSIFSQGINYGYTF. The CDR3 DNA sequence: TGTGCCAGTAGTATCTTTTCACAGGGTATTAACTATGGCTACACCTTC.

The rearrangement uses TRBV11-3 and TRBJ2-6, with a tentative D call TRBD2 (5 bases). CDR3 length: 15 amino acids. Germline V CDR1 and CDR2: SGHNT, YENEEA. V was shortened by 0 bases and J by 4 bases, with 7 bases between the two germline ends. As DNA, the CDR3 is TGTGCCAGCAGCTTAGATTCGGGGGGGGCCAACGTCCTGACTTTC. It encodes CASSLDSGGANVLTF.

This chain links TRBV24-1 with TRBJ1-5; D may be TRBD1 (5 bases). V lost 3 bases to trimming and J lost 6 bases, with 11 bases between them. Germline V CDR1 and CDR2: KGHDR, SFDVKD. The CDR3 has 14 residues. The CDR3 spells CATSDRDSFQPQHF. CDR3 in DNA: TGTGCCACCAGTGATAGAGACAGCTTTCAGCCCCAGCATTTT.

Here the CDR3 reads CASSLAPGGNEQYF. The DNA of the CDR3 is TGTGCCAGCAGCTTAGCGCCGGGGGGGAACGAGCAGTACTTC. The V and J genes are TRBV7-6 and TRBJ2-7, with 8 bases fitting TRBD2. Germline CDR1 and CDR2: SGHVS and FNYEAQ. The CDR3 consists of 14 residues. V dropped 0 bases and J dropped 5; count of bases not matched to a gene: 3.

The genes are TRBV19 and TRBJ2-7; D possibly corresponds to TRBD1 (6 bases). This CDR3 spans 11 amino acids. Germline values: CDR1 LNHDA, CDR2 SQIVND (reference sequence). V was cut by 7 bases and J by 5 bases, with 9 bases left in between. The CDR3 here is CASTRQDEQYF. In DNA, the CDR3 is TGTGCCAGTACCAGACAGGACGAGCAGTACTTC.

V gene TRBV15 combines with J gene TRBJ1-3, with D possibly TRBD1 on 6 matching bases. This CDR3 has 14 amino acids. Trimming stripped 4 bases from V and 4 bases from J, with 11 bases between. Germline assignment: CDR1 LNHNV and CDR2 YYDKDF (reference sequence). The CDR3 DNA reads TGTGCCACCAGCATCCCGGGGGCAGGAAACACCATATATTTT. Amino acid sequence: CATSIPGAGNTIYF.

This clonotype has a handful of counts. V and J are TRBV24-1 and TRBJ2-1; 7 bases fit TRBD1. The CDR3 spans 14 residues. CDR1 is KGHDR and CDR2 is SFDVKD in the germline V gene. Germline trimming cut 4 bases from V and 9 bases from J; bases unmatched to any gene: 8. The chain's CDR3 is CATSDQATGLEQFF. DNA for the CDR3: TGTGCCACCAGTGACCAAGCGACAGGGCTTGAGCAGTTCTTC.

There are a few counts of this clonotype. A clone one base away is much larger, so this may be a read error. The chain is built from TRBV9 and TRBJ1-1; tentatively, D is TRBD1 (5 bases). The germline V and J ends were trimmed by 4 bases and 10 bases, with 23 bases remaining between them. This CDR3 is 15 amino acids long. Looked up from germline, CDR1 is SGDLS and CDR2 is YYNGEE. The CDR3 here is CASSTVDVSREGAFF. The CDR3 nucleotides read TGTGCCAGCAGCACCGTAGATGTGTCCAGGGAGGGAGCTTTCTTT.

This sequence joins TRBV7-9 and TRBJ1-5; D uncertain. V shed 0 bases and J shed 5 bases, with 2 bases lying between them. This CDR3 has 12 amino acids. In germline, CDR1 is SEHNR, CDR2 FQNEAQ (reference sequence). The CDR3 here is CASSLADQPQHF. The CDR3 DNA follows: TGTGCCAGCAGCTTAGCGGATCAGCCCCAGCATTTT.

This clonotype was detected many times. The chain couples TRBV25-1 to TRBJ1-1, with D possibly being TRBD1 (6 bases). Trimming took off 0 bases at V and 3 bases at J, with 17 bases between the two ends. The CDR3 runs to 17 residues. CDR1 and CDR2 from the germline V gene are MGHDK and SYGVNS. The CDR3 DNA is TGTGCCAGCAGTGAATACGTTGGGGGGCTTCGAGACACTGAAGCTTTCTTT. Protein: CASSEYVGGLRDTEAFF. The full variable domain, in which reference TRBV25-1 and TRBJ1-1 provide the parts outside the CDR3, is EADIYQTPRYLVIGTGKKITLECSQTMGHDKMYWYQQDPGMELHLIHYSYGVNSTEKGDLSSESTVSRIRTEHFPLTLESARPSHTSQYLCASSEYVGGLRDTEAFFGQGTRLTVV.

This clonotype turned up a few times. This chain links TRBV30 with TRBJ2-1; D may be TRBD1 or TRBD2 (5 bases each). CDR3 length: 17 amino acids. V lost 0 bases to trimming and J lost 2 bases, with 17 bases between them. The V gene's germline CDR1 is GTSNPN and CDR2 SVGIG (reference sequence). Here the CDR3 DNA reads TGTGCCTGGAGTGTATCGGGGCACTCGACGACCTACAATGAGCAGTTCTTC. Translation: CAWSVSGHSTTYNEQFF.

This clonotype was seen at least ten times. This chain connects TRBV7-3 to TRBJ2-3; 8 nucleotides match TRBD1. The V segment lost 1 base and the J segment 3 bases; nucleotides outside the gene matches: 3. The CDR3 has 15 amino acids. Per germline, CDR1 SGHTA and CDR2 FQGTGA. The CDR3 sequence: CASSLNRGDTDTQYF. The CDR3 region has the DNA TGTGCCAGCAGCTTAAACAGGGGGGATACAGATACGCAGTATTTT.

The V call is TRBV12-3 or TRBV12-4, the J call TRBJ2-1; 10 bases agree with TRBD2. The J segment lost 6 bases and the V segment lost 4 bases, leaving 18 bases of the junction unmatched. The CDR3 totals 19 residues. CDR3 in amino acids: CASSSQKRIAGGRFNEQFF. As DNA, the CDR3 is TGTGCCAGCAGTTCCCAAAAAAGAATAGCGGGGGGACGGTTCAATGAGCAGTTCTTC.

This clonotype was picked up many times. The J gene is TRBJ2-1, the V gene TRBV7-2, with 13 bases fitting TRBD2. The CDR3 covers 18 residues. Germline V lookup: CDR1 SGHTA, CDR2 FQGNSA. The V and J ends lost 3 bases and 5 bases, in that order; junction bases with no gene match: 10. CDR3: CASSFLVATSGGNNEQFF. CDR3 bases: TGTGCCAGCAGCTTCCTAGTCGCGACTAGCGGGGGGAACAATGAGCAGTTCTTC.

The chain links TRBV15 to TRBJ1-6; TRBD1 aligns across 7 bases. Looked up from germline, CDR1 is LNHNV and CDR2 is YYDKDF (reference sequence). This CDR3 comprises 15 residues. V was clipped by 2 bases and J by 10 bases; unmatched bases: 8. The CDR3 protein is CATSRLRQGRSPLHF. CDR3 nucleotide sequence: TGTGCCACCAGCAGACTCCGACAGGGACGGTCACCCCTCCACTTT.

The gene calls are TRBV25-1 and TRBJ1-4; D not resolved. The CDR3 runs 12 residues. The germline gives CDR1 MGHDK, CDR2 SYGVNS. Trimming cost V 2 bases and J 8 bases, with 6 bases left between them. This CDR3 reads CASSEIPEKLFF. The CDR3 region has the DNA TGTGCCAGCAGTGAAATCCCCGAAAAACTGTTTTTT.

This clonotype was found many times. The rearrangement uses TRBV29-1 and TRBJ1-1; D is unclear. V gave up 1 base and J gave up 9 bases, with 12 bases separating them. Per the germline V gene, CDR1 is SQVTM and CDR2 is ANQGSEA. CDR3 size: 12 residues. CDR3 region: CSVEGFWGKAFF. Written as DNA, the CDR3 is TGCAGCGTTGAAGGATTTTGGGGTAAAGCTTTCTTT.

In its sample, this clonotype was seen a few times. This chain links TRBV25-1 with TRBJ2-7, with 9 bases matching TRBD2. Germline V CDR1 and CDR2: MGHDK, SYGVNS. The trim removed 4 bases at V and 4 bases at J, leaving 2 bases unmatched. This CDR3 has 13 amino acids. The CDR3 bases are TGTGCCAGCAGTGGGCTAGCGGGGTACGAGCAGTACTTC. It codes for CASSGLAGYEQYF.

This clonotype was detected once. The chain has TRBV5-4 and TRBJ1-2; D not resolved. Germline CDR1 SGHNT, CDR2 YYREEE (reference sequence). The CDR3 is 18 amino acids. Trimming took 2 bases from V and 1 from J, leaving 21 bases between them. In nucleotides, the CDR3 is TGTGCCAGCAGCTTAGTTAAGTTTGGGTCAGCCCTTAACTATGGCTACACCTTC. It translates to CASSLVKFGSALNYGYTF. Full variable domain (rest looked up from reference TRBV5-4 and TRBJ1-2): ETGVTQSPTHLIKTRGQQVTLRCSSQSGHNTVSWYQQALGQGPQFIFQYYREEENGRGNFPPRFSGLQFPNYSSELNVNALELDDSALYLCASSLVKFGSALNYGYTFGSGTRLTVV.

This clonotype showed up just once. The CDR3 protein is CASSHRTGRETQYF. The CDR3 bases are TGCGCCAGCAGCCACAGGACAGGGCGTGAGACCCAGTACTTC. The chain uses TRBV4-3 and TRBJ2-5, with 8 nucleotides matching TRBD1. CDR3 length equals 14 residues. V shed 3 bases, J shed 5 bases, and the junction held 5 bases outside the gene matches. Germline V CDR1 and CDR2: LGHNA, YSLEER.

This chain joins TRBV19 and TRBJ1-2; D gene unclear. CDR1 is LNHDA, CDR2 SQIVND, per germline (reference sequence). The V end lost 3 bases, the J end lost 7 bases, and 15 bases lay between the germline ends. The length of the CDR3 is 14 residues. CDR3 protein: CASSIKVASSGYTF. DNA of the CDR3: TGTGCCAGTAGTATCAAGGTAGCATCTAGTGGCTACACCTTC.

This clonotype was counted a few times. The chain combines TRBV6-1 with TRBJ2-5; 9 bases are shared with TRBD2. Germline V gene lookup returns CDR1 MNHNS and CDR2 SASEGT. J lost 5 bases, V lost 5 bases, and 9 bases had no gene match. The CDR3 extends over 15 amino acids. CDR3 sequence (DNA): TGTGCCAGCAGTCTCGCGGGGGGGGCAGACGAGACCCAGTACTTC. This codes for CASSLAGGADETQYF.

This clonotype was observed at least ten times. V usage is TRBV19 and J usage is TRBJ1-2; 9 bases align to TRBD1. CDR3 length: 15 amino acids. The germline V gene encodes CDR1 LNHDA and CDR2 SQIVND (reference sequence). V dropped 4 bases and J dropped 5; count of bases not matched to a gene: 8. The CDR3 nucleotides read TGTGCCAGTAGTACCTGGGACAGGGAGAGGTATGGCTACACCTTC. Translating it yields CASSTWDRERYGYTF.

Many counts were recorded for this clonotype. V gene TRBV3-1 combines with J gene TRBJ1-1; 11 nucleotides align to TRBD1. With 0 bases clipped from V and 8 bases from J, the junction kept 5 bases outside the gene matches. This CDR3 comprises 15 residues. From germline, CDR1 is LGHDT and CDR2 YNNKEL (reference sequence). CDR3 in DNA: TGTGCCAGCAGCCAAGACGGACAGGGGGCCAGAGAAGCTTTCTTT. This encodes CASSQDGQGAREAFF.

This clonotype occurred many times. V and J are TRBV29-1 and TRBJ2-3; 8 positions agree with TRBD2. Germline CDR1 and CDR2: SQVTM and ANQGSEA. The length of the CDR3 is 14 residues. V was pared by 6 bases and J by 3 bases, with 8 bases of the junction left unmatched. The CDR3 sequence: CSVGRAGGTDTQYF. The CDR3, as DNA: TGCAGCGTGGGTAGGGCGGGGGGAACAGATACGCAGTATTTT.

The rearrangement links TRBV9 to TRBJ1-3, with D possibly matching TRBD1 (5 bases). The germline V and J ends were trimmed by 0 bases and 9 bases, with 19 bases remaining between them. The CDR3 runs to 16 residues. Germline V gene sequence: CDR1 SGDLS, CDR2 YYNGEE. The DNA of the CDR3 is TGTGCCAGCAGCGTAGTTTCAGGGACCGGCTCTGGCACCATATATTTT. Residues: CASSVVSGTGSGTIYF.

This clonotype occurred many times. This rearrangement joins TRBV15 to TRBJ1-5, with TRBD1 matching 8 bases. The length of the CDR3 is 17 residues. CDR1 LNHNV and CDR2 YYDKDF come from the germline V gene (reference sequence). With V trimmed by 5 bases and J by 4 bases, 13 bases remained unmatched. CDR3 in DNA: TGTGCCACCAGCTCCCCCCGACAGGGGAGAGGAAATCAGCCCCAGCATTTT. Its translation: CATSSPRQGRGNQPQHF.

V is TRBV2 and J is TRBJ2-7; D gene unclear. The germline V and J ends were trimmed by 8 bases and 5 bases, with 7 bases remaining between them. The CDR3 covers 10 residues. The germline gives CDR1 SNHLY, CDR2 FYNNEI. The CDR3 DNA follows: TGTGCCAGCTTCCGGGACGAGCAGTACTTC. Amino acids: CASFRDEQYF.